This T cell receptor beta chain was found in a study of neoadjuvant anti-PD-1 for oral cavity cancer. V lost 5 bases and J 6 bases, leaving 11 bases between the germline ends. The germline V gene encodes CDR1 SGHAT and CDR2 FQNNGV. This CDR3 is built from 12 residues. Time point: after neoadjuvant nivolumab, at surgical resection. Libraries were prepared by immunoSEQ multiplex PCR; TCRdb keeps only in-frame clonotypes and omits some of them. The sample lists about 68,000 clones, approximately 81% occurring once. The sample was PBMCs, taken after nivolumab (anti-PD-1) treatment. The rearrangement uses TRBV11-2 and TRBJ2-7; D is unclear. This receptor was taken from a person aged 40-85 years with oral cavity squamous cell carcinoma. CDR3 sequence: CASSPLVVEQYF. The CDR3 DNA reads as TGTGCCAGCAGCCCCCTCGTGGTCGAGCAGTACTTC.